This T cell receptor beta chain was captured in a study of shared clonotypes between healthy human individuals. CD8 cells classed as naive were CD45RO-negative and positively selected for CCR7, excluding terminally differentiated effector memory CD45RA+ cells. Donors included only healthy HIV-negative adults lacking recent acute infections or vaccinations. Assay: immunoSEQ multiplex PCR; the TCRdb copy retains only in-frame clones and omits some. The repertoire holds more than 550,000 clones, with 92% as singletons. The CDR3 consists of 12 residues. V shed 0 bases and J shed 5 bases, with 4 bases lying between them. Germline CDR1 reads MGHDK; CDR2 reads SYGVNS.

This chain joins TRBV25-1 and TRBJ1-1, with no clear D. Sequencing was performed on naive CD8+ T cells sorted from blood. This clonotype was obtained from a man aged 25-45 years in good health. The CDR3 DNA follows: TGTGCCAGCAGTGAATACACGACTGAAGCTTTCTTT. The encoded protein is CASSEYTTEAFF. Full variable domain (outside the CDR3, taken from reference TRBV25-1 and TRBJ1-1): EADIYQTPRYLVIGTGKKITLECSQTMGHDKMYWYQQDPGMELHLIHYSYGVNSTEKGDLSSESTVSRIRTEHFPLTLESARPSHTSQYLCASSEYTTEAFFGQGTRLTVV.